The next 7 T cell receptor beta chains were all read from a single sample in a study of shared clonotypes between healthy human individuals. The protocol was immunoSEQ multiplex PCR, while the TCRdb copy is restricted to in-frame clones and leaves out a portion. Found here are about 2.4 million clones, approximately 93% of them singletons; the top ten hold about 0.34%. Material for sequencing was naive CD4+ T cells from PBMCs. Regarding subset: CD45RA+ positively selected. Receptor source: a man younger than 35 in good health. Some clones in this sample may be carry-over from other donors' samples.

The chain couples TRBV29-1 to TRBJ2-5, with 9 bases lining up with TRBD2. The trim removed 2 bases at V and 3 bases at J, leaving 7 bases unmatched. The germline V gene has CDR1 SQVTM and CDR2 ANQGSEA. The CDR3 has 15 residues. The CDR3 reads CSVEFGERGEETQYF. The CDR3, as DNA: TGCAGCGTTGAATTTGGCGAGCGGGGGGAAGAGACCCAGTACTTC.

This chain joins TRBV27 and TRBJ2-5; the D is unclear. This CDR3 has 12 residues. Trimming took off 8 bases at V and 0 bases at J, with 7 bases between the two ends. Germline V gives CDR1 MNHEY, CDR2 SMNVEV (reference sequence). The CDR3 protein is CASVPDQETQYF. The CDR3 nucleotides are TGTGCCAGCGTACCGGACCAAGAGACCCAGTACTTC.

This chain links TRBV5-6 with TRBJ1-1; maybe TRBD1 (5 bases). The CDR3 totals 14 residues. Trimming took 0 bases from V and 6 from J, leaving 12 bases between them. Germline CDR1 and CDR2: SGHDT and YYEEEE. CDR3 sequence: CASSLDRRSPEAFF. CDR3 bases: TGTGCCAGCAGCTTGGACAGGAGAAGCCCTGAAGCTTTCTTT.

V gene TRBV4-3 combines with J gene TRBJ2-7; D is uncertain. Germline values: CDR1 LGHNA, CDR2 YSLEER. V lost 2 bases to trimming and J lost 3 bases, with 14 bases between them. The CDR3 spans 15 residues. This CDR3 reads CASSQSSGSRYEQYF. The CDR3 DNA reads as TGCGCCAGCAGCCAATCCTCAGGTTCCCGCTACGAGCAGTACTTC.

This sequence joins TRBV4-1 and TRBJ2-5; tentatively, D is TRBD1 or TRBD2 (5 bases each). CDR1 MGHRA and CDR2 YSYEKL come from the germline V gene. The CDR3 is 13 residues long. Trimming removed 6 bases from V and 4 bases from J, with 12 bases in between. The CDR3 protein is CASRLGVGETQYF. The CDR3 region has the DNA TGCGCCAGCAGACTAGGGGTCGGAGAGACCCAGTACTTC.

The chain uses TRBV9 and TRBJ2-7; D is uncertain. Germline V gene sequence: CDR1 SGDLS, CDR2 YYNGEE. Trimming shortened V by 0 bases and J by 5 bases, and 15 bases separated the two germline ends. This CDR3 is 15 amino acids long. Here the CDR3 reads CASSVGSGGNHEQYF. In nucleotides, the CDR3 is TGTGCCAGCAGCGTAGGGTCAGGTGGAAACCACGAGCAGTACTTC. The variable domain in full, with the rest retrieved from reference TRBV9 and TRBJ2-7, is DSGVTQTPKHLITATGQRVTLRCSPRSGDLSVYWYQQSLDQGLQFLIQYYNGEERAKGNILERFSAQQFPDLHSELNLSSLELGDSALYFCASSVGSGGNHEQYFGPGTRLTVT.

In DNA, the CDR3 is TGTGCCAGCAGACCGGGACTAGTTGCCTACAATGAGCAGTTCTTC. Protein sequence: CASRPGLVAYNEQFF. The chain uses TRBV6-6 and TRBJ2-1; 8 nucleotides agree with TRBD2. Germline CDR1 and CDR2: MNHNY and SVGAGI (reference sequence). The V segment lost 6 bases and the J segment 2 bases; nucleotides outside the gene matches: 6. The CDR3 is 15 residues long.